These 9 T cell receptor beta chains were all obtained from the same sample, sequenced in a study of CD8+ T cells in alopecia areata. Cell sorting was performed on pooled cutaneous lymph node cells with CD4, CD8alpha, NKG2D, NKG2ACE and other markers. RNA was extracted and reverse transcribed into cDNA as the sequencing template. The protocol was immunoSEQ multiplex PCR, while the TCRdb copy is restricted to in-frame clones and leaves out a portion. The table records 250,000 or so clones without singletons, the ten largest covering 1.2%. The sample consisted of CD4+ T cells sorted from a lymph node. All receptors come from a C3H/HeJ mouse with alopecia areata. Strain MHC haplotype: H2-k.

Details on this clone: Genes and germline are mouse. The CDR3 end lies 4 residues beyond the end of the read and is filled in from the germline J gene. The V call is TRBV19, the J call TRBJ2-7; D remains ambiguous. The CDR3 is made up of 13 amino acids. V lost 3 bases and J lost 0, with 7 bases in between. CDR1 is FNHDT, CDR2 SITEND, per germline (reference sequence). CDR3 DNA (partial): TGTGCCAGCAGTAATACTATCTCCTAT. Its protein product is CASSNTISY. The complete CDR3 protein is CASSNTISYEQYF.

Concerning this clone itself: Germline and genes: mouse. The CDR3 end is not reached by the read, which stops 4 residues before it; the germline J gene fills it in. The chain carries TRBV13-3 and TRBJ2-2; 9 bases fit TRBD1. Germline CDR1 and CDR2: NNHDY and SYVADS. The V gene end was trimmed by 5 bases and the J gene end by 5 bases; junction bases not matched to a gene: 7. The CDR3 runs to 15 residues. The chain's CDR3 is CASRSRDRATGQLYF. The CDR3 DNA, read in part, is TGTGCCAGCAGATCCCGGGACAGGGCGACCGGG.

As for this clone: Gene labels here are mouse ones. The CDR3 bases that were read are TGTGCCTGGAGCCGACTGGCCCTAGAC. It translates to CAWSRLALD. The full CDR3 is CAWSRLALDTQYF. The chain employs TRBV31 and TRBJ2-5, with a weak D call TRBD2 (6 bases). The read gets to within 4 residues of the CDR3 end, and the germline J gene fills in the rest. The CDR3 loop spans 13 amino acids. Germline V gives CDR1 GKSSPN, CDR2 SITVG. Based on the CDR3 plus reference TRBV31 and TRBJ2-5, the full variable domain is AQTIHQWPVAEIKAVGSPLSLGCTIKGKSSPNLYWYWQATGGTLQQLFYSITVGQVESVVQLNLSASRPKDDQFILSTEKLLLSHSGFYLCAWSRLALDTQYFGPGTRLLVL.

Turning to this clone: Germline and genes here are mouse. The CDR3: CASSIPDREGAEQFF. The sequenced CDR3 bases are TGTGCCAGCAGTATCCCCGACAGGGAGGGTGCT. V and J are TRBV19 and TRBJ2-1; 7 nucleotides match TRBD1. The CDR3 end lies 4 residues beyond the end of the read and is filled in from the germline J gene. Unmatched junction bases numbered 8, after V lost 2 bases and J lost 6 bases. The CDR3 totals 15 residues. Germline CDR1 reads FNHDT; CDR2 reads SITEND (reference sequence).

This clone was detected a few times. Gene names refer to mouse genes. The CDR3 end is not reached by the read, which stops 4 residues before it; the germline J gene fills it in. The genes are TRBV5 and TRBJ2-1, with 13 bases aligning to TRBD2. V dropped 3 bases and J dropped 6; count of bases not matched to a gene: 8. The CDR3 runs 17 residues. CDR1 is LGHNA, CDR2 YNLKQL, per germline (reference sequence). CDR3 bases read: TGTGCCAGCAGCCACAGGACTGGGGGGGCGCGGGGTGCT. Its protein product is CASSHRTGGARGA. The full CDR3 protein reads CASSHRTGGARGAEQFF.

In the case of this clone: The gene names here belong to mouse. The read falls 4 residues short of the CDR3 end, and the missing part is taken from the germline J gene. The chain has TRBV31 and TRBJ2-1; 10 bases are a match to TRBD2. Germline V gene sequence: CDR1 GKSSPN, CDR2 SITVG. The CDR3 has 15 amino acids. V gave up 0 bases and J gave up 3 bases; unmatched junction bases: 2. The CDR3 loop is CAWSLWTGGYAEQFF. The part of the CDR3 DNA that was read is TGTGCCTGGAGTCTCTGGACTGGGGGCTATGCT.

This clone appeared a few times. The genes are named according to mouse. The read gets to within 4 residues of the CDR3 end, and the germline J gene fills in the rest. The chain couples TRBV1 to TRBJ2-4; D uncertain. Trimming left V 3 bases short and J 0 bases short, with 7 bases between. Germline V gene data show CDR1 as NSQYPW and CDR2 as LRSPGD (reference sequence). This CDR3 contains 14 residues. CDR3 amino acids: CTCSAYKSQNTLYF. The covered CDR3 bases are TGCACCTGCAGTGCGTACAAAAGTCAAAAC.

This clone turned up a few times. The gene names given are mouse names. The read is 4 residues too short to cover the CDR3 end, so that end is filled in from the germline J gene. The same CDR3 also results from other DNA sequences found in this sample. V is TRBV13-1 and J is TRBJ2-5, with 9 bases aligning to TRBD2. Germline V gene lookup returns CDR1 NSHNY and CDR2 SYGAGN. The length of the CDR3 is 14 residues. CDR3 bases read: TGTGCCAGCAGTGAGTTGGGGGGGCGAGAC. Translating gives CASSELGGRD. The whole CDR3 sequence reads CASSELGGRDTQYF.

As for this clone: Gene names are the mouse ones. The read comes to an end 4 residues before the CDR3 does, leaving the germline J gene to fill in the end. The chain combines TRBV19 with TRBJ2-2; D is uncertain. Looked up from germline, CDR1 is FNHDT and CDR2 is SITEND (reference sequence). The V gene lost 1 base and the J gene lost 3 bases, with 4 bases spanning the gap. The CDR3 runs 13 residues. The CDR3 reads CASSILYTGQLYF. CDR3 DNA (partial): TGTGCCAGCAGTATATTGTACACCGGG. Full variable domain (missing parts from reference TRBV19 and TRBJ2-2): GGIITQTPKFLIGQEGQKLTLKCQQNFNHDTMYWYRQDSGKGLRLIYYSITENDLQKGDLSEGYDASREKKSSFSLTVTSAQKNEMAVFLCASSILYTGQLYFGEGSKLTVL.